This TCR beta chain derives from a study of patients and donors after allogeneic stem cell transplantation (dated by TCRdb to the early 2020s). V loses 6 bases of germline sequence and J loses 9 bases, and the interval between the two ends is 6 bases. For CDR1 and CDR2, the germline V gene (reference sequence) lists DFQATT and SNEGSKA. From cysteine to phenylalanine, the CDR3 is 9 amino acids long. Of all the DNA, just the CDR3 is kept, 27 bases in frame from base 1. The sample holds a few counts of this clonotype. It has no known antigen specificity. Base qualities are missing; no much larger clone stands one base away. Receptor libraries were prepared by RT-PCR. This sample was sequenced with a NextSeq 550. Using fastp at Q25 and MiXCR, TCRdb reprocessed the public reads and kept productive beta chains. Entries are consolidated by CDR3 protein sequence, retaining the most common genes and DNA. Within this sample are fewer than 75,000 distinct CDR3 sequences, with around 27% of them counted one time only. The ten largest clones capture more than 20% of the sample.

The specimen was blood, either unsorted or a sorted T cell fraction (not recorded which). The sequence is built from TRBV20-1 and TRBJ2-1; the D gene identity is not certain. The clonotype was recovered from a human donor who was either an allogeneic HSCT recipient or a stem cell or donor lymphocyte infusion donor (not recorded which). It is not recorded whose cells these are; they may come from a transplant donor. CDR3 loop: CSASSEQFF. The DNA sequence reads TGCAGTGCAAGCTCTGAGCAGTTCTTC.